The 21 T cell receptor beta chains in this list originate from one sample, sequenced in a study of blood T cell repertoires in COVID-19. Assay: immunoSEQ multiplex PCR; the TCRdb copy retains only in-frame clones and omits some. The data hold 190,000 or so clones, with roughly 79% observed a single time. The sequenced sample was peripheral blood. The receptors come from a human donor with acute or convalescent COVID-19. The donor label of this sample is uncertain.

This clone showed up just a few times. J is TRBJ2-1 and V is TRBV29-1, with 7 bases lining up with TRBD2. V was clipped by 5 bases and J by 2 bases; unmatched bases: 9. The V gene's germline CDR1 is SQVTM and CDR2 ANQGSEA. This CDR3 is built from 15 residues. The CDR3 DNA reads TGCAGCGTTAGTGTGGGAGGGCCTCCCTACAATGAGCAGTTCTTC. Translation gives CSVSVGGPPYNEQFF.

The chain recombines TRBV7-2 with TRBJ2-3; 10 nucleotides line up with TRBD2. The CDR3 loop spans 19 amino acids. The V gene end was trimmed by 5 bases and the J gene end by 9 bases; junction bases not matched to a gene: 23. Germline V CDR1 and CDR2: SGHTA, FQGNSA. CDR3 region: CASSPLPRLAGASGRTQYF. In nucleotides, the CDR3 is TGTGCCAGCAGCCCACTACCCCGTCTAGCGGGAGCCTCCGGCAGGACGCAGTATTTT.

V gene TRBV5-3 combines with J gene TRBJ2-5, with 7 positions matching TRBD1. TRBV5-3 is known as an ORF, though its function is uncertain. This CDR3 is built from 19 residues. The ends lost 1 base at V and 3 bases at J; junction bases unmatched: 18. The CDR3 DNA follows: TGTGCCAGAAGCTTGACGGGTCGATCTGACAGGGCGGCAAAAGAGACCCAGTACTTC. Encoded protein: CARSLTGRSDRAAKETQYF.

The chain recombines TRBV7-2 with TRBJ2-3, with D uncertain. V shed 2 bases and J shed 9 bases, with 12 bases lying between them. Germline V gives CDR1 SGHTA, CDR2 FQGNSA. The CDR3 covers 13 residues. The CDR3 here is CASSLRSPGTQYF. The CDR3 region has the DNA TGTGCCAGCAGCTTACGGTCCCCCGGGACGCAGTATTTT.

The CDR3 DNA sequence: TGTGCCAGCAGTTTATCCCGACTAGCCGGTGGGGAGCTGTTTTTT. Protein product: CASSLSRLAGGELFF. The gene calls are TRBV27 and TRBJ2-2, with 7 bases lining up with TRBD2. Germline CDR1 MNHEY, CDR2 SMNVEV (reference sequence). The V and J ends lost 0 bases and 8 bases, in that order; junction bases with no gene match: 6. This CDR3 is built from 15 residues.

The chain carries TRBV7-2 and TRBJ2-7; 11 positions agree with TRBD2. The CDR3 has 16 amino acids. In germline, CDR1 is SGHTA, CDR2 FQGNSA. Trimming at V came to 1 base and at J to 2 bases, leaving 4 bases not matched to a gene. This chain's CDR3 is CASSLVGTSGAYEQYF. The DNA of the CDR3 is TGTGCCAGCAGCTTAGTGGGGACTAGCGGAGCCTACGAGCAGTACTTC. Based on the CDR3 plus reference TRBV7-2 and TRBJ2-7, the full variable domain is GAGVSQSPSNKVTEKGKDVELRCDPISGHTALYWYRQSLGQGLEFLIYFQGNSAPDKSGLPSDRFSAERTGGSVSTLTIQRTQQEDSAVYLCASSLVGTSGAYEQYFGPGTRLTVT.

The J gene is TRBJ2-2, the V gene TRBV5-1; 10 nucleotides align to TRBD2. This CDR3 has 16 residues. Germline values: CDR1 SGHRS, CDR2 YFSETQ. The V segment lost 3 bases and the J segment 8 bases; nucleotides outside the gene matches: 10. The CDR3 region is CASSSTGLAGVGELFF. The CDR3 bases are TGCGCCAGCAGCTCGACGGGGCTAGCGGGAGTAGGGGAGCTGTTTTTT.

The J gene is TRBJ1-2, the V gene TRBV5-1; D is ambiguous. This CDR3 region has 15 residues. Between the trimmed V and J ends, which lost 2 bases and 7 bases, there was a span of 18 bases. Per germline, CDR1 SGHRS and CDR2 YFSETQ. CDR3 amino acids: CASSLGPPPAGGYTF. Written as DNA, the CDR3 is TGCGCCAGCAGCTTAGGCCCCCCCCCGGCGGGTGGCTACACCTTC.

The chain employs TRBV7-7 and TRBJ2-1; 7 positions agree with TRBD2. The J segment lost 9 bases and the V segment lost 5 bases, leaving 13 bases of the junction unmatched. Germline-derived CDR1 and CDR2 are SSHAT and FNYEAQ (reference sequence). The CDR3 is 15 amino acids. CDR3: CASSLGGSPGSEQFF. The CDR3 DNA follows: TGTGCCAGCAGCCTTGGCGGGAGCCCAGGTTCTGAGCAGTTCTTC.

This sequence joins TRBV2 and TRBJ1-1; maybe TRBD1 (5 bases). Between the trimmed V and J ends, which lost 4 bases and 4 bases, there was a span of 10 bases. The CDR3 covers 13 residues. Per the germline V gene, CDR1 is SNHLY and CDR2 is FYNNEI. CDR3 region: CASSVGEGTEAFF. The CDR3 DNA is TGTGCCAGCAGTGTAGGGGAGGGCACTGAAGCTTTCTTT.

The gene calls are TRBV24-1 and TRBJ1-2, with TRBD1 matching 10 bases. The CDR3 totals 17 residues. The germline gives CDR1 KGHDR, CDR2 SFDVKD. Losses at the gene ends were 2 bases for V and 1 base for J; bases not matched to a gene: 6. The CDR3 coding sequence is TGTGCCACCAGTGATTCATCCGGGACAGGGGATAACTATGGCTACACCTTC. Protein sequence: CATSDSSGTGDNYGYTF.

CDR3 coding DNA: TGCGCCAGCAGCTTGGGTGCGGATAGCTCCTATAATTCACCCCTCCACTTT. It translates to CASSLGADSSYNSPLHF. The chain links TRBV5-1 to TRBJ1-6; D not resolved. The CDR3 runs 17 residues. V shed 0 bases and J shed 0 bases, with 10 bases lying between them. The germline V gene encodes CDR1 SGHRS and CDR2 YFSETQ. The variable domain in full, completed from reference TRBV5-1 and TRBJ1-6, reads KAGVTQTPRYLIKTRGQQVTLSCSPISGHRSVSWYQQTPGQGLQFLFEYFSETQRNKGNFPGRFSGRQFSNSRSEMNVSTLELGDSALYLCASSLGADSSYNSPLHFGNGTRLTVT.

The chain uses TRBV24-1 and TRBJ2-2, with 8 bases fitting TRBD2. The CDR3 loop spans 18 amino acids. The germline CDR1 and CDR2 sequences are KGHDR and SFDVKD. V shed 4 bases and J 3 bases; nucleotides not matched to a gene: 12. CDR3 coding DNA: TGTGCCACCAGTGACGTCCCGGGACCGGGAGGGCACACCGGGGAGCTGTTTTTT. Protein product: CATSDVPGPGGHTGELFF.

V and J are TRBV19 and TRBJ1-4; 9 bases are a match to TRBD1. Per germline, CDR1 LNHDA and CDR2 SQIVND (reference sequence). CDR3 size: 16 residues. The V segment lost 3 bases and the J segment 7 bases; nucleotides outside the gene matches: 9. The CDR3 here is CASSIVPPGQGEKLFF. Here the CDR3 DNA reads TGTGCCAGTAGTATCGTTCCACCGGGACAGGGTGAAAAACTGTTTTTT. The whole variable domain, remainder taken from reference TRBV19 and TRBJ1-4, is DGGITQSPKYLFRKEGQNVTLSCEQNLNHDAMYWYRQDPGQGLRLIYYSQIVNDFQKGDIAEGYSVSREKKESFPLTVTSAQKNPTAFYLCASSIVPPGQGEKLFFGSGTQLSVL.

With respect to this clone: Germline is not matched at one junction end, which may reflect a read error. J is TRBJ2-1 and V is TRBV12-3 or TRBV12-4; tentative D call: TRBD1 (6 bases). The CDR3 covers 13 residues. CDR3 in amino acids: CASSLTGTLLRLF. The CDR3, as DNA: TGTGCCAGCAGTTTAACCGGGACACTCCTCCGCCTCTTC.

The rearrangement uses TRBV6-1 and TRBJ2-1; the match to TRBD1 covers 7 bases. Trimming took 6 bases from V and 6 from J; bases not matched to a gene: 5. The germline gives CDR1 MNHNS, CDR2 SASEGT. The length of the CDR3 is 13 residues. The CDR3 DNA sequence: TGTGCCAGCAGCCAACAGGGGTCCAATGAGCAGTTCTTC. This sequence encodes CASSQQGSNEQFF.

The chain is built from TRBV19 and TRBJ1-5, with TRBD1 matching over 9 bases. The ends lost 6 bases at V and 5 bases at J; junction bases unmatched: 8. There are 15 residues in the CDR3. CDR1 is LNHDA and CDR2 is SQIVND in the germline V gene (reference sequence). The CDR3 bases are TGTGCCAGTAGACCGAATACAGGGGGCTATCAGCCCCAGCATTTT. Protein product: CASRPNTGGYQPQHF.

The chain is built from TRBV19 and TRBJ1-1, with D maybe TRBD1 (6 bases). V dropped 7 bases and J dropped 5 bases, with 14 bases sitting between them. Germline CDR1 LNHDA, CDR2 SQIVND (reference sequence). The CDR3 length is 13 residues. CDR3 DNA: TGTGCCAGTATTGAACAGGGTAGGACTGAAGCTTTCTTT. The encoded protein is CASIEQGRTEAFF.

The chain couples TRBV11-3 to TRBJ2-1; TRBD2 agrees at 10 bases. V dropped 3 bases and J dropped 0; count of bases not matched to a gene: 8. The CDR3 has 18 residues. Germline V gene lookup returns CDR1 SGHNT and CDR2 YENEEA. The DNA for the CDR3 is TGTGCCAGCAGCTTGGGACTAGCGCCCATTAGCTCCTACAATGAGCAGTTCTTC. It codes for CASSLGLAPISSYNEQFF.

The chain joins TRBV5-6 to TRBJ2-7; D may be TRBD1 (5 bases). Germline values: CDR1 SGHDT, CDR2 YYEEEE. Trimming cost V 4 bases and J 5 bases, with 13 bases left between them. The CDR3 has 13 amino acids. The CDR3 DNA reads as TGTGCCAGCAGCCCCCAGGGAATCCACGAGCAGTACTTC. It specifies CASSPQGIHEQYF.

The genes are TRBV11-3 and TRBJ2-7; 8 bases are a match to TRBD1. V shed 5 bases and J 3 bases; nucleotides not matched to a gene: 3. Germline CDR1 and CDR2: SGHNT and YENEEA. The CDR3 runs 13 residues. CDR3 DNA: TGTGCCAGCAGCCGAGGACAGGGCTACGAGCAGTACTTC. Its translation: CASSRGQGYEQYF. Based on the CDR3 plus reference TRBV11-3 and TRBJ2-7, the full variable domain is EAGVVQSPRYKIIEKKQPVAFWCNPISGHNTLYWYLQNLGQGPELLIRYENEEAVDDSQLPKDRFSAERLKGVDSTLKIQPAELGDSAVYLCASSRGQGYEQYFGPGTRLTVT.